This T cell receptor (beta chain) was identified in a study of metastatic and nonmetastatic thyroid tumors (dated by TCRdb to about 2020). Regarding the study in general: The researchers compared repertoires between peripheral blood samples and tumor or nodule tissue samples from patients with malignant or benign thyroid disease. Overall results and qualifications from the work: In both blood and tumor samples, malignant tumors were reported to have significantly higher TCR beta diversity than benign nodules.

This clone came up many times. Its specific antigen is unknown. No base-level quality is on record; no much larger clone is a single base apart. Receptor libraries were prepared by PCR. Reads for this sample came from an Illumina HiSeq 4000. The TCR beta-chain CDR3 region of each patient was profiled by high-throughput sequencing. In the authors' own workflow: Drawing on CDR3 differences between clinicopathological groups, the researchers built a classifier meant to tell apart patients with distant-metastatic papillary thyroid cancer. The Shannon index was used to measure repertoire diversity, and the Morisita-Horn index was used to measure how similar tumor and blood repertoires were. TCRdb redid the processing of the public reads, applying fastp at Q25 and MiXCR, and retained in-frame beta chains. TCRdb's processing, not the authors' own work, is the source of the V and J calls. Present in this sample are about 69,000 clones, 14% of which were seen just once. The top ten clonotypes cover approximately 7% of the sample.

No patient had received any treatment before thyroid surgery. Using T-cell receptor beta sequencing, the study looked back at clinical samples from patients collected from the early 2010s to the late 2010s. Sequenced sample: blood. This TCR derives from a male donor with papillary thyroid cancer or a benign thyroid nodule (not recorded which). Some clones in this sample may be carry-over from other donors' samples.

The CDR3 is CASFLRGGMNTEAFF. The sequence in DNA is TGTGCCAGCTTCCTCAGGGGAGGTATGAACACTGAAGCTTTCTTT. Recombination connected TRBV6-1 to TRBJ1-1; the best D guess is TRBD1, with 6 bases matching. V is cut by 8 bases and J by 0 bases, and the space between the germline ends is 16 bases. From its cysteine to its phenylalanine, the CDR3 spans 15 amino acids. Just the 45-base CDR3 DNA is kept, in frame starting at base 1. As encoded in the germline V gene, CDR1 is MNHNS while CDR2 is SASEGT.